What follows describes a single T cell receptor beta chain. The target antigen is unknown. This record belongs to a study of T cells after yellow fever vaccination. Findings and caveats of the study: A secondary response was less intense yet reached its peak sooner, at day 5 versus 15. Contaminants from the bulk population, in the form of abundant clonotypes, could be found in FACS-sorted repertoires. Post-booster repertoires again held most primary-vaccination clones (roughly 96% CD4, 75% to 90% CD8).

Making TCR cDNA involved 5'RACE template switching, which added UMIs and a universal primer site. MiXCR, run by TCRdb on the 5' RACE reads, gives a single entry per CDR3 protein. The data show 250,000 to 400,000 distinct CDR3 sequences, approximately 4.5% seen once. This material consisted of PBMCs, taken 15 days after the yellow fever booster vaccination. This receptor was taken from a man younger than 30 who received the YFV17D yellow fever vaccine.

CDR3 region: CASSLVSEETQYF. CDR3 nucleotide sequence: TGCGCCAGCAGCTTGGTTTCCGAGGAGACCCAGTACTTC. V usage is TRBV5-1 and J usage is TRBJ2-5; D gene unclear. This CDR3 is built from 13 residues. Germline CDR1 SGHRS, CDR2 YFSETQ. The germline V and J ends were trimmed by 0 bases and 5 bases, with 8 bases remaining between them.